These T cell receptor beta chains were read from a single sample in a study of T cells in Graves' hyperthyroidism and ophthalmopathy. Via MiXCR, TCRdb re-called the multiplex PCR reads, giving one row per CDR3 protein. The profile shows about 740,000 distinct CDR3 sequences, 14% of them singletons. Sequencing input: blood. These receptors were taken from a young woman with Graves' hyperthyroidism. Each CDR3 is given with its conserved first and last residue. A D gene is named only where the DNA matches it firmly. The size entry is marked missing in some rows and otherwise reads once, few, many or a size class.

size: few; V: TRBV3-1; D: -; J: TRBJ2-6; CDR3: CASSQGEASGANVLTF; DNA: TGTGCCAGCAGCCAAGGAGAAGCGTCTGGGGCCAACGTCCTGACTTTC
size: many; V: TRBV2; D: -; J: TRBJ2-7; CDR3: CASTPGIPLYEQYF; DNA: TGTGCCAGCACCCCAGGCATCCCTCTCTACGAGCAGTACTTC
size: -; V: TRBV28; D: -; J: TRBJ2-3; CDR3: CASADLLTATDTQYF; DNA: TGTGCCAGCGCAGACCTCTTGACAGCGACAGATACGCAGTATTTT
size: -; V: TRBV29-1; D: TRBD2; J: TRBJ2-7; CDR3: CSVSLSGRVYEQYF; DNA: TGCAGCGTTTCGCTTAGCGGGAGAGTCTACGAGCAGTACTTC
size: -; V: TRBV20-1; D: TRBD2; J: TRBJ2-7; CDR3: CSARSAGALEQYF; DNA: TGCAGTGCTAGGTCAGCGGGAGCGCTCGAGCAGTACTTC
size: many; V: TRBV6-1; D: -; J: TRBJ2-5; CDR3: CASSDLGGETQYF; DNA: TGTGCCAGCAGTGACCTAGGGGGGGAGACCCAGTACTTC
size: many; V: TRBV12-3/TRBV12-4; D: TRBD2; J: TRBJ2-1; CDR3: CASSLASGRDHPYNEQFF; DNA: TGTGCCAGCAGTTTAGCTAGCGGGAGGGATCATCCCTACAATGAGCAGTTCTTC
size: -; V: TRBV20-1; D: TRBD2; J: TRBJ2-2; CDR3: CSAPPSGGRNTGELFF; DNA: TGCAGTGCCCCGCCCTCAGGCGGGAGGAACACCGGGGAGCTGTTTTTT
size: few; V: TRBV24-1; D: TRBD1; J: TRBJ2-7; CDR3: CATSDIAGGEQYF; DNA: TGTGCCACCAGTGACATCGCAGGGGGCGAGCAGTACTTC
size: -; V: TRBV5-6; D: TRBD2; J: TRBJ2-2; CDR3: CASSLRTSGRIVKGTGELFF; DNA: TGTGCCAGCAGCTTGCGGACTAGCGGGAGAATTGTCAAAGGCACCGGGGAGCTGTTTTTT
size: once; V: TRBV25-1; D: TRBD2; J: TRBJ2-3; CDR3: CASSEYVAGGADTQYF; DNA: TGTGCCAGCAGTGAATATGTAGCGGGGGGGGCAGATACGCAGTATTTT
size: -; V: TRBV24-1; D: -; J: TRBJ1-2; CDR3: CATSDQRGQGNYGYTF; DNA: TGTGCCACCAGTGATCAGAGAGGGCAAGGAAACTATGGCTACACCTTC
size: many; V: TRBV2; D: -; J: TRBJ1-2; CDR3: CASSEWSRGLRIPGHYGYTF; DNA: TGTGCCAGCAGTGAATGGTCTAGGGGACTGAGGATACCCGGGCACTATGGCTACACCTTC
size: many; V: TRBV12-3/TRBV12-4; D: -; J: TRBJ1-2; CDR3: CASSLQAGSSEGYTF; DNA: TGTGCCAGCAGTTTGCAGGCGGGGAGTAGCGAAGGCTACACCTTC
size: many; V: TRBV14; D: TRBD1; J: TRBJ1-6; CDR3: CASSQWTGEASPLHF; DNA: TGTGCCAGCAGCCAATGGACAGGGGAGGCTTCACCCCTCCACTTT
size: many; V: TRBV3-1; D: -; J: TRBJ2-7; CDR3: CASSRRETYEQYF; DNA: TGTGCCAGCAGCCGGAGGGAGACCTACGAGCAGTACTTC
size: many; V: TRBV7-9; D: -; J: TRBJ2-1; CDR3: CATALALGNEQFF; DNA: TGTGCCACCGCCCTGGCCCTGGGCAATGAGCAGTTCTTC
size: many; V: TRBV7-8; D: -; J: TRBJ1-4; CDR3: CASSLRTDTGEKLFF; DNA: TGTGCCAGCAGCCTCAGGACAGATACTGGCGAAAAACTGTTTTTT
size: few; V: TRBV30; D: -; J: TRBJ1-3; CDR3: CAWSVGNSGNTIYF; DNA: TGTGCCTGGAGTGTGGGCAACTCTGGAAACACCATATATTTT
size: many; V: TRBV12-3/TRBV12-4; D: TRBD2; J: TRBJ2-1; CDR3: CASSSGTSGRGAYNEQFF; DNA: TGTGCCAGCAGTTCAGGGACTAGCGGGAGGGGGGCCTACAATGAGCAGTTCTTC
size: many; V: TRBV20-1; D: -; J: TRBJ2-7; CDR3: CSAPRDGTYEQYF; DNA: TGCAGTGCCCCCCGGGACGGTACCTACGAGCAGTACTTC
size: few; V: TRBV12-3/TRBV12-4; D: -; J: TRBJ1-1; CDR3: CASSIRMNTEAFF; DNA: TGTGCCAGCAGTATTAGAATGAACACTGAAGCTTTCTTT
size: -; V: TRBV27; D: -; J: TRBJ2-1; CDR3: CASSLSGQNSPYNEQFF; DNA: TGTGCCAGCAGTTTATCCGGACAGAATAGCCCCTACAATGAGCAGTTCTTC
size: -; V: TRBV2; D: TRBD2; J: TRBJ2-3; CDR3: CASSETSGTSTDTQYF; DNA: TGTGCCAGCAGTGAAACTAGCGGGACTAGCACAGATACGCAGTATTTT
size: many; V: TRBV4-3; D: -; J: TRBJ1-6; CDR3: CASSQGRGVSPLHF; DNA: TGCGCCAGCAGCCAAGGGAGGGGGGTCTCACCCCTCCACTTT
size: few; V: TRBV5-1; D: TRBD2; J: TRBJ2-1; CDR3: CASSLVPSGEGEQFF; DNA: TGCGCCAGCAGCTTGGTCCCTAGCGGTGAGGGTGAGCAGTTCTTC
size: few; V: TRBV7-2; D: TRBD1; J: TRBJ2-7; CDR3: CASSPWDRGSYEQYF; DNA: TGTGCCAGCAGCCCGTGGGACAGGGGCTCCTACGAGCAGTACTTC
size: many; V: TRBV11-3; D: -; J: TRBJ2-5; CDR3: CASSFGGVVYKETQYF; DNA: TGTGCCAGCAGCTTCGGGGGCGTCGTGTACAAGGAGACCCAGTACTTC
size: few; V: TRBV7-8; D: -; J: TRBJ1-1; CDR3: CASITSLPWAGNTEALF; DNA: TGTGCCAGCATCACCTCCTTGCCATGGGCAGGAAACACTGAAGCTCTCTTT
size: -; V: TRBV20-1; D: -; J: TRBJ2-3; CDR3: CSARARQASTDTQYF; DNA: TGCAGTGCTAGAGCTCGGCAGGCTAGCACAGATACGCAGTATTTT
size: few; V: TRBV28; D: -; J: TRBJ2-1; CDR3: CASSPVAADNEQFF; DNA: TGTGCCAGCAGTCCGGTGGCGGCCGACAATGAGCAGTTCTTC
size: -; V: TRBV6-1; D: TRBD1; J: TRBJ1-6; CDR3: CASRPGTGGVVSPLHF; DNA: TGTGCCAGCAGACCCGGGACAGGGGGTGTAGTGTCACCCCTCCACTTT
size: many; V: TRBV3-1; D: TRBD1; J: TRBJ1-2; CDR3: CASSQSGQNYGYTF; DNA: TGTGCCAGCAGCCAATCGGGACAGAACTATGGCTACACCTTC
size: many; V: TRBV7-2; D: -; J: TRBJ2-1; CDR3: CASSSRRGNNEQFF; DNA: TGTGCCAGCAGCTCCCGGCGGGGAAACAATGAGCAGTTCTTC
size: -; V: TRBV12-3/TRBV12-4; D: -; J: TRBJ2-5; CDR3: CASSPDLQGSWETQYF; DNA: TGTGCCAGCAGCCCGGACCTACAGGGTTCGTGGGAGACCCAGTACTTC
size: -; V: TRBV9; D: -; J: TRBJ2-3; CDR3: CASSMSSGTDTQYF; DNA: TGTGCCAGCAGCATGTCCAGCGGAACAGATACGCAGTATTTT
size: -; V: TRBV6-1; D: -; J: TRBJ2-3; CDR3: CASRRTAITDTQYF; DNA: TGTGCCAGCAGACGGACAGCGATCACAGATACGCAGTATTTT
size: few; V: TRBV7-3; D: TRBD2; J: TRBJ2-3; CDR3: CASSPLAGAVDTQYF; DNA: TGTGCCAGCAGTCCACTAGCGGGAGCGGTAGATACGCAGTATTTT
size: many; V: TRBV12-3/TRBV12-4; D: -; J: TRBJ2-1; CDR3: CASSARQRSYNEQFF; DNA: TGTGCCAGCAGTGCACGACAGCGATCCTACAATGAGCAGTTCTTC
size: few; V: TRBV28; D: TRBD2; J: TRBJ2-7; CDR3: CASSFLAGGNEQYF; DNA: TGTGCCAGCAGTTTCTTAGCGGGAGGGAACGAGCAGTACTTC
size: -; V: TRBV5-1; D: -; J: TRBJ2-3; CDR3: CASSLQVTDTQYF; DNA: TGCGCCAGCAGCTTACAGGTAACAGATACGCAGTATTTT
size: many; V: TRBV7-2; D: -; J: TRBJ1-2; CDR3: CASSFYTDGYTF; DNA: TGTGCCAGCAGCTTTTATACGGATGGCTACACCTTC
size: many; V: TRBV24-1; D: TRBD2; J: TRBJ2-3; CDR3: CATSDSTGPGRARVRTDTQYF; DNA: TGTGCCACCAGTGATTCCACTGGGCCGGGGAGGGCCCGGGTGCGAACAGATACGCAGTATTTT
size: many; V: TRBV11-2; D: -; J: TRBJ1-2; CDR3: CASSLQKGYGYTF; DNA: TGTGCCAGCAGCTTACAGAAGGGCTATGGCTACACCTTC
size: -; V: TRBV7-9; D: TRBD2; J: TRBJ2-1; CDR3: CASSFLAGEQFF; DNA: TGTGCCAGCAGCTTCTTAGCGGGTGAGCAGTTCTTC
size: few; V: TRBV20-1; D: -; J: TRBJ2-7; CDR3: CSARDAPTMGEQYF; DNA: TGCAGTGCTAGAGATGCTCCAACGATGGGCGAGCAGTACTTC
size: -; V: TRBV6-5; D: -; J: TRBJ1-1; CDR3: CASSYSANQNAFF; DNA: TGTGCCAGCAGTTACTCAGCGAACCAGAATGCTTTCTTT
size: many; V: TRBV20-1; D: TRBD2; J: TRBJ2-5; CDR3: CSAKTSGSETQYF; DNA: TGCAGTGCTAAGACGAGCGGGAGTGAGACCCAGTACTTC
size: few; V: TRBV7-9; D: TRBD1; J: TRBJ1-1; CDR3: CASSFRDRALPEAFF; DNA: TGTGCCAGCAGCTTTAGAGACAGGGCCCTACCTGAAGCTTTCTTT
size: many; V: TRBV28; D: -; J: TRBJ2-7; CDR3: CASSPSDTAFYEQYF; DNA: TGTGCCAGCAGCCCCTCGGACACGGCGTTCTACGAGCAGTACTTC
size: -; V: TRBV30; D: TRBD1; J: TRBJ1-2; CDR3: CAWSQGEGSYGHTF; DNA: TGTGCCTGGAGTCAGGGGGAGGGATCCTATGGCCACACCTTC
size: -; V: TRBV24-1; D: -; J: TRBJ2-1; CDR3: CATSEREDEQFF; DNA: TGTGCCACCAGTGAAAGGGAGGATGAGCAGTTCTTC
size: -; V: TRBV5-1; D: TRBD1; J: TRBJ2-7; CDR3: CASSWTQGAPLEQYF; DNA: TGCGCCAGCAGCTGGACACAGGGGGCCCCCCTCGAGCAGTACTTC
size: -; V: TRBV20-1; D: -; J: TRBJ1-5; CDR3: CSAGPQPQHF; DNA: TGCAGTGCTGGGCCTCAGCCCCAGCATTTT
size: many; V: TRBV12-3/TRBV12-4; D: -; J: TRBJ2-1; CDR3: CASSPHKYKADEQFF; DNA: TGTGCCAGCAGTCCTCATAAGTATAAAGCGGATGAGCAGTTCTTC
size: many; V: TRBV20-1; D: TRBD2; J: TRBJ2-1; CDR3: CSAINSGRAYNEQFF; DNA: TGCAGTGCTATCAATAGCGGGAGGGCCTACAATGAGCAGTTCTTC
size: -; V: TRBV6-4; D: -; J: TRBJ2-2; CDR3: CASSDLDTGELFF; DNA: TGTGCCAGCAGTGACTTGGACACCGGGGAGCTGTTTTTT
size: -; V: TRBV3-1; D: -; J: TRBJ1-4; CDR3: CASSRRRYGQANEKLFF; DNA: TGTGCCAGCAGCCGACGACGCTACGGGCAAGCTAATGAAAAACTGTTTTTT
size: -; V: TRBV10-3; D: -; J: TRBJ1-1; CDR3: CAIRTGTAMNTEAFF; DNA: TGTGCCATCAGAACAGGTACCGCAATGAACACTGAAGCTTTCTTT
size: few; V: TRBV7-3; D: -; J: TRBJ2-2; CDR3: CASSLHQANTGELFF; DNA: TGTGCCAGCAGCTTACACCAGGCGAACACCGGGGAGCTGTTTTTT